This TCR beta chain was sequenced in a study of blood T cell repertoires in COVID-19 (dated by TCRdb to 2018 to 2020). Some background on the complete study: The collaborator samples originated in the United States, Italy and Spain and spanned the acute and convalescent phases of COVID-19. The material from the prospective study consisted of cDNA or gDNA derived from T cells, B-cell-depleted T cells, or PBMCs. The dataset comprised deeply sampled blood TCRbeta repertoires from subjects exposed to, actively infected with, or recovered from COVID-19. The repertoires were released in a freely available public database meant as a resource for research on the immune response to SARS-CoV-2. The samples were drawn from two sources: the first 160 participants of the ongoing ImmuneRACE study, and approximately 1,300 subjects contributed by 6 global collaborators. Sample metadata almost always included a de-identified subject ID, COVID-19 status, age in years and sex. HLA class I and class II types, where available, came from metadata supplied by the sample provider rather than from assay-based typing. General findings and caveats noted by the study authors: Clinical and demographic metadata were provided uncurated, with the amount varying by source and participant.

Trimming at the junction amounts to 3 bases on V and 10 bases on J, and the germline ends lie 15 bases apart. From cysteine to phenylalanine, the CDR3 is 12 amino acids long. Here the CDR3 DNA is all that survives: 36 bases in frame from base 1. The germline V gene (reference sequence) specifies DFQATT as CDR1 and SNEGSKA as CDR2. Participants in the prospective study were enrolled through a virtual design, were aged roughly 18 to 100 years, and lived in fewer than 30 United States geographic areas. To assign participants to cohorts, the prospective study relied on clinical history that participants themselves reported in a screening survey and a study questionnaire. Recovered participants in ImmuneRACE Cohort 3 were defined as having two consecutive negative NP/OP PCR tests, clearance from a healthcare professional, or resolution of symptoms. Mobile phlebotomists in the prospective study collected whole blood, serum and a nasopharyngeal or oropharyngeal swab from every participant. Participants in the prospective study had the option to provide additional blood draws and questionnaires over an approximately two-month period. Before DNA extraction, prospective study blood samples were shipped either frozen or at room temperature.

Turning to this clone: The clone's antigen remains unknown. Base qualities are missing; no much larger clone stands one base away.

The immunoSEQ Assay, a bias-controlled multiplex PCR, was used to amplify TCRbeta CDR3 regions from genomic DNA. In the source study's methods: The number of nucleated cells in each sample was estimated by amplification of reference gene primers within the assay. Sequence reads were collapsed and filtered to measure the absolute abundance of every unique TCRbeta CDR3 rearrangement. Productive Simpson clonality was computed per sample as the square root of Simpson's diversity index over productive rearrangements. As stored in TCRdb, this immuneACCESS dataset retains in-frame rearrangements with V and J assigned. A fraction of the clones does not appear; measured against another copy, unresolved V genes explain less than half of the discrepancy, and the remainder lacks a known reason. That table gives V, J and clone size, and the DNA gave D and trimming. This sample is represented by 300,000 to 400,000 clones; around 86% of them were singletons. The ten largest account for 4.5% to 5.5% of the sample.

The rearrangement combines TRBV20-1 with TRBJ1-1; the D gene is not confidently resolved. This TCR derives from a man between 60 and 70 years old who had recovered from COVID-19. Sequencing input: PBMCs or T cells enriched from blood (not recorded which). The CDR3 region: CSASSGQNPAFF. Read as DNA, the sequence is TGCAGTGCTAGTTCTGGGCAGAATCCAGCTTTCTTT.